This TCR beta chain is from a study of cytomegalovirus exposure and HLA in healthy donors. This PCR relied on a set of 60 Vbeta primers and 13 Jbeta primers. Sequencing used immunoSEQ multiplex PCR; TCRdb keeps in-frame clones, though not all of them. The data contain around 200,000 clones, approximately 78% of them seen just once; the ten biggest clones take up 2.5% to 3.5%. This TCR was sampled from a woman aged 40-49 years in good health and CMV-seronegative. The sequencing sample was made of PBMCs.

The CDR3 DNA follows: TGTGCCAGCAGCTCGCTAGCGGGAGGGCGGCCAGATACGCAGTATTTT. It encodes CASSSLAGGRPDTQYF. V is TRBV11-3 and J is TRBJ2-3; 12 positions agree with TRBD2. V lost 4 bases to trimming and J lost 4 bases; unmatched junction nucleotides: 6. Germline V CDR1 and CDR2: SGHNT, YENEEA. CDR3 length: 16 amino acids.